This entry concerns a single T cell receptor beta chain. The entry originates in a study of blood T cell repertoires in COVID-19. About the study: T cells, B-cell-depleted T cells, or PBMCs supplied cDNA or gDNA.

Method: immunoSEQ multiplex PCR; TCRdb's copy keeps in-frame clones and lacks some. The sample holds hundreds of thousands of clones; roughly nine tenths are singletons and the top ten take approximately 2.8%. Germline values: CDR1 SGHDN, CDR2 FVKESK. Trimming took off 1 base at V and 2 bases at J, with 15 bases between the two ends. This CDR3 is built from 17 residues. Enrollees, about 18 to 90 years old, lived in some 24 US areas. In assigning cohorts, the study relied on participant-reported clinical history. The sequence was obtained from a woman in her forties or fifties in a cohort exposed to, infected with or recovered from COVID-19 (not recorded which). The V and J genes are TRBV14 and TRBJ1-3; a possible D gene is TRBD1 (5 bases). Sample: PBMCs or T cells enriched from blood (not recorded which). The CDR3 protein is CASSQGLGLWAGNTIYF. The CDR3 DNA reads as TGTGCCAGCAGCCAAGGGTTGGGACTTTGGGCTGGAAACACCATATATTTT. Combining the CDR3 with reference TRBV14 and TRBJ1-3 gives the whole variable domain EAGVTQFPSHSVIEKGQTVTLRCDPISGHDNLYWYRRVMGKEIKFLLHFVKESKQDESGMPNNRFLAERTGGTYSTLKVQPAELEDSGVYFCASSQGLGLWAGNTIYFGEGSWLTVV.